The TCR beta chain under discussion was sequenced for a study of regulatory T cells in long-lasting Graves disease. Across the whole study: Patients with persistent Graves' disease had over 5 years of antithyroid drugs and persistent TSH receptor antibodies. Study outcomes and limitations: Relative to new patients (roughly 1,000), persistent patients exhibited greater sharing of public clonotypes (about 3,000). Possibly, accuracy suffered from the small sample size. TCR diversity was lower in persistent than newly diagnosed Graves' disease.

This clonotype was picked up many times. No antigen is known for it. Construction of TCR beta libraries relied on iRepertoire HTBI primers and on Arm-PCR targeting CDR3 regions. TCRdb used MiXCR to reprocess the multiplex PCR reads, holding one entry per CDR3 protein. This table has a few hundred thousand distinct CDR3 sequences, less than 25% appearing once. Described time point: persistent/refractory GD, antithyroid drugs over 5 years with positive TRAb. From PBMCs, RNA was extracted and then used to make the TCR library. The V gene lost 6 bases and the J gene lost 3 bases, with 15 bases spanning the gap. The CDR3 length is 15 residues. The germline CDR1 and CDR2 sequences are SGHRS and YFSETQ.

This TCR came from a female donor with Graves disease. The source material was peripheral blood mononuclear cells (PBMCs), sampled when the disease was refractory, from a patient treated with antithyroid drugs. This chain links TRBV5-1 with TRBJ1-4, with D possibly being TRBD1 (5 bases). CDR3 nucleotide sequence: TGCGCCAGCAAGATGACACAGGAATCTAATGAAAAACTGTTTTTT. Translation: CASKMTQESNEKLFF. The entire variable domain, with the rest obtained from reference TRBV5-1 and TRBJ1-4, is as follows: KAGVTQTPRYLIKTRGQQVTLSCSPISGHRSVSWYQQTPGQGLQFLFEYFSETQRNKGNFPGRFSGRQFSNSRSEMNVSTLELGDSALYLCASKMTQESNEKLFFGSGTQLSVL.